Sequencing of this TCR beta chain was carried out in a study of Ad26.COV2.S vaccination and SARS-CoV-2 variants. About the study: Donor joined the COV1001 Ad26.COV2.S trial arm. General study points: Vaccinees displayed broader spike-specific TCR repertoires than placebo recipients.

The CDR3 is 16 amino acids. V gave up 4 bases and J gave up 0 bases, with 13 bases separating them. Per the germline V gene, CDR1 is SGHTA and CDR2 is FQGTGA. A word on this clone: The target antigen is unknown.

TCRdb keeps only in-frame clones here, not all; method: immunoSEQ multiplex PCR. The sample has 240,000 or so clones, roughly 90% seen once; the top ten hold around 10%. This sample's treatment: some 20 received Ad26.COV2.S at low or high dose, single or two shots; several received placebo; per-sample allocation not given. Collection of the samples took place on day 63 after the first injection of vaccine or placebo. Sample: peripheral blood, taken in a trial of Ad26.COV2.S vaccine versus placebo. The chain uses TRBV7-3 and TRBJ1-3; no reliable D call. The origin of this receptor is a person aged 18-65 years who received the Ad26.COV2.S COVID-19 vaccine or a placebo. Written as DNA, the CDR3 is TGTGCCAGCAGCTCAAAGGTGGGAAGCTCTGGAAACACCATATATTTT. Translated, it gives CASSSKVGSSGNTIYF. The variable domain in full, with the rest retrieved from reference TRBV7-3 and TRBJ1-3, is GAGVSQTPSNKVTEKGKYVELRCDPISGHTALYWYRQSLGQGPEFLIYFQGTGAADDSGLPNDRFFAVRPEGSVSTLKIQRTERGDSAVYLCASSSKVGSSGNTIYFGEGSWLTVV.